This TCR beta chain stems from a study of shared clonotypes between healthy human individuals. Comments on this clone: This sample includes further DNA sequences coding for the same CDR3.

Donors were Caucasian adults residing in Nashville, Tennessee, USA. The authors ran the assay at deep level. Researchers divided each subset's genomic DNA evenly across several immunoSEQ plates. In replicate PCRs of unsorted PBMC, around 300 ng DNA, about 30,000 T cell genomes, was used. The data were produced by immunoSEQ multiplex PCR, yet TCRdb's version contains in-frame clones alone and is incomplete. The data show hundreds of thousands of clones, with 75% to 85% seen just once and under 15% held by the top ten. The germline V gene encodes CDR1 SGHVS and CDR2 FNYEAQ. The CDR3 contains 14 residues. J lost 5 bases, V lost 2 bases, and 4 bases had no gene match.

The receptor's source is a middle-aged woman in good health. Some clones in this sample may be carry-over from other donors' samples. The source material was PBMCs. This chain joins TRBV7-6 and TRBJ1-1; 8 bases are shared with TRBD1. The CDR3 protein is CASSLRQGNTEAFF. CDR3 nucleotides: TGTGCCAGCAGCTTAAGACAGGGGAATACTGAAGCTTTCTTT.